This T cell receptor (beta chain) was identified in a study of blood T cell repertoires in COVID-19 (dated by TCRdb to the early 2020s). As for the study more broadly: Samples covering the acute and convalescent phases of COVID-19 were provided by collaborators in the United States, Italy and Spain. The repertoires were released in a freely available public database intended as a resource for research on the immune response to SARS-CoV-2. Samples were obtained from the ongoing ImmuneRACE study (first 160 participants) and from over a thousand subjects provided by 6 global collaborators. Nearly every sample came with metadata listing a de-identified subject ID, COVID-19 status, age in years and sex. Where available, HLA class I and class II types were obtained from metadata supplied by the sample provider rather than from assay-based typing. The prospective study material was composed of cDNA or gDNA derived from T cells, B-cell-depleted T cells, or PBMCs. Subjects who had been exposed to COVID-19, were actively infected with it, or had recovered from it provided the deeply sampled blood TCRbeta repertoires that made up the dataset.

TCRbeta CDR3 regions were amplified from genomic DNA using the immunoSEQ Assay, a bias-controlled multiplex PCR. The original pipeline was this. The number of nucleated cells in each sample was estimated by amplification of reference gene primers within the assay. To quantify the absolute abundance of each unique TCRbeta CDR3 rearrangement, sequence reads were collapsed and filtered. Productive Simpson clonality was computed per sample as the square root of Simpson's diversity index over productive rearrangements. Sourced from immuneACCESS, this table was stored by TCRdb with only in-frame sequences that have V and J called. A share of the clones is absent; for the studies checked, an unresolved V gene accounts for under half, and the remainder has no known explanation. D and trimming come from the DNA, and the V and J calls and clone size come from that table. This sample lists some 350,000 clones; around nine tenths were detected once. In total, the top ten clones hold 3% of the sample.

This clone appeared a few times. No antigen is known for it. Base qualities are not provided; no much larger clone lies one nucleotide away. Collaborating institutions collected whole blood in K2EDTA tubes following their own protocols. For TCRbeta analysis, collaborators shipped samples as frozen whole blood, isolated PBMCs, or DNA extracted from either of those sample types. There are 13 amino acids in the CDR3, from cysteine to phenylalanine inclusive. The retained sequence is limited to the CDR3, 39 bases, with the frame set at the first base. The germline V gene gives CDR1 as SGHDT and CDR2 as YYEEEE. The junction carries 10 bases between V and J, which are trimmed by 3 bases and 7 bases respectively. What the work shows at the level of the full study, not this receptor alone: How much clinical and demographic metadata was included differed by source and by participant, and the metadata was provided uncurated.

Sequencing was carried out using peripheral blood. This sequence uses TRBV5-6 and TRBJ2-2, with TRBD1 tentatively as D gene (5 bases match). This receptor was obtained from a human donor in a cohort sampled during active COVID-19. At the DNA level, the sequence is TGTGCCAGCAGCTACACAGGAGTCGGGGAGCTGTTTTTT. This codes for CASSYTGVGELFF.